Listed below are T cell receptor beta chains from one sample, sequenced in a study of neoadjuvant anti-PD-1 for oral cavity cancer. Assay used: immunoSEQ multiplex PCR; TCRdb lists only in-frame clones, some missing. In the table there are about 23,000 clones, under 55% of which are singletons. Sequencing was performed on tumor tissue, taken after nivolumab (anti-PD-1) treatment. The receptors were gathered from a person aged 35 to 85 with oral cavity squamous cell carcinoma. The conserved cysteine and the conserved F or W are not part of the CDR3 here.

>TRBV9|TRBJ1-2
ASSVGVGYGYT
>TRBV5-1|TRBJ2-5
ASSPLTSGRETQY
>TRBV4-3|TRBJ2-3
ASSQAIAGGRVNTQY
>TRBV2|TRBJ2-1
ASSELGLAGGLSEQF
>TRBV7-2|TRBJ2-1
ASSLVRGKEQF
>TRBV28|TRBJ2-7
ASSLRGARYEQY
>TRBV6-5|TRBJ2-3
ASSPWALTTDTQY
>TRBV6-5|TRBJ1-1
ASRYLFRGNTEAF
>TRBV4-2|TRBJ1-1
ASSQDLSPEAF
>TRBV7-8|TRBJ2-1
ASSFQGLAGANEQF
>TRBV7-9|TRBJ1-1
ASSSGQGLNTEAF
>TRBV5-1|TRBJ1-2
ASSWGTAADGYT
>TRBV7-3|TRBJ2-1
ASSRGGAGSNEQF
>TRBV27|TRBJ1-1
ASSLEPRNTEAF
>TRBV6-5|TRBJ1-5
ASRPLTGGNQPQH
>TRBV6-5|TRBJ2-1
ASGVWNEQF
>TRBV6-5|TRBJ1-2
ASKPGQGAYGYT